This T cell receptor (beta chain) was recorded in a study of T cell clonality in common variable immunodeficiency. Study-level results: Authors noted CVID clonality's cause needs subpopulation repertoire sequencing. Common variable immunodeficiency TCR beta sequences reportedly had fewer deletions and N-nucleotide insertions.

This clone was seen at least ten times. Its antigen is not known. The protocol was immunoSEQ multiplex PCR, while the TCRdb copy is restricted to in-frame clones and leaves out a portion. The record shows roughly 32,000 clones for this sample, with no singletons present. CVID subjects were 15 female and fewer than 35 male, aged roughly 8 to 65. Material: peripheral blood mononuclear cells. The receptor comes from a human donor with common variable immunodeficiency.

The part of the CDR3 DNA that was read is TGTGCCAGCAGGTTCACAGGGACGAACACTGAA. Residues: CASRFTGTNTE. The whole CDR3 reads CASRFTGTNTEAFF. The V and J genes are TRBV5-5 and TRBJ1-1, with a tentative D call TRBD1 (6 bases). The read gets to within 3 residues of the CDR3 end, and the germline J gene fills in the rest. CDR1 SGHKS and CDR2 YYEKEE come from the germline V gene (reference sequence). The CDR3 extends over 14 amino acids. The V end was cut by 5 bases, the J end by 1 base, with 12 bases between.